This TCR beta chain is from a study of PD-1 blockade in classical Hodgkin lymphoma. The data were produced by immunoSEQ multiplex PCR, yet TCRdb's version contains in-frame clones alone and is incomplete. The table has 55,000 to 75,000 clones, roughly 91% seen once; the top ten hold approximately 8.2%. Germline CDR1 is MNHEY and CDR2 is SMNVEV (reference sequence). The CDR3 length is 15 residues. With V trimmed by 6 bases and J by 7 bases, 9 bases remained unmatched. In every patient, relapse followed autologous stem cell transplantation, while exposure to brentuximab vedotin differed. This clone was found once.

The gene calls are TRBV27 and TRBJ1-6, with 7 bases identical to TRBD1. Sequencing used peripheral blood mononuclear cells (PBMCs), obtained at baseline. The receptor was derived from a human donor with classical Hodgkin lymphoma. CDR3: CASSLPGQLNSPLHF. The CDR3 nucleotides read TGTGCCAGCAGCCTTCCGGGACAGTTGAATTCACCCCTCCACTTT.